These 18 T cell receptor beta chains were all obtained from the same sample, sequenced in a study of PD-1 blockade in classical Hodgkin lymphoma. TCRdb's table, derived via immunoSEQ multiplex PCR, lists solely in-frame clones and lacks some. Found here are 30,000 to 40,000 clones, around 89% of them singletons; the top ten hold 0.2% to 0.25%. Time point meaning: newly diagnosed, previously untreated cHL patient sample. Purification of CD4+ T cells from thawed PBMCs was achieved by magnetic negative selection. Sequencing was performed on CD4+ T cells from blood. These receptors were taken from a human donor with classical Hodgkin lymphoma.

V usage is TRBV7-2 and J usage is TRBJ2-7; no firm D call. CDR1 is SGHTA and CDR2 is FQGNSA in the germline V gene. This CDR3 has 15 amino acids. Trimming pared 3 bases from V and 2 bases from J, leaving 14 bases between. CDR3 in amino acids: CASSLGGNTAYEQYF. CDR3 sequence (DNA): TGTGCCAGCAGCTTGGGCGGCAATACCGCCTACGAGCAGTACTTC.

The V gene is TRBV2, the J gene TRBJ2-5; D gene ambiguous. V lost 4 bases, J lost 5 bases, and 5 bases lay in between. The CDR3 has 11 amino acids. Per the germline V gene, CDR1 is SNHLY and CDR2 is FYNNEI. CDR3 DNA sequence: TGTGCCAGCAGTGGTGAGGAGACCCAGTACTTC. This encodes CASSGEETQYF.

The V and J genes are TRBV7-2 and TRBJ1-5, with 8 bases matching TRBD1. J gave up 2 bases and V 2 bases, and 8 bases lay outside the gene matches. The CDR3 runs 17 residues. Germline CDR1 SGHTA, CDR2 FQGNSA. The CDR3 DNA sequence: TGTGCCAGCAGCTTATACCCGACAGGGGTCGGCAATCAGCCCCAGCATTTT. As protein: CASSLYPTGVGNQPQHF.

The chain links TRBV7-2 to TRBJ2-3; TRBD2 matches 8 bases. V was pared by 1 base and J by 4 bases, with 4 bases of the junction left unmatched. Germline CDR1 is SGHTA and CDR2 is FQGNSA. The CDR3 length is 15 residues. This chain's CDR3 is CASSLGGGGPDTQYF. Written as DNA, the CDR3 is TGTGCCAGCAGCTTAGGGGGCGGGGGGCCAGATACGCAGTATTTT.

V is TRBV5-1 and J is TRBJ2-1; D not certain. The CDR3 spans 15 residues. CDR1 and CDR2 from the germline V gene are SGHRS and YFSETQ. Trimming cost V 3 bases and J 0 bases, with 10 bases left between them. This chain's CDR3 is CASSSSPSSYNEQFF. The CDR3, as DNA: TGCGCCAGCAGCTCGTCTCCAAGCTCCTACAATGAGCAGTTCTTC.

The V and J genes are TRBV28 and TRBJ1-4, with a weak D call TRBD1 (5 bases). This CDR3 region has 13 residues. Germline values: CDR1 MDHEN, CDR2 SYDVKM. The V gene lost 8 bases and the J gene lost 6 bases, with 13 bases spanning the gap. Here the CDR3 reads CASAGLSYEKLFF. The CDR3 DNA follows: TGTGCCAGCGCGGGACTGTCTTATGAAAAACTGTTTTTT.

J is TRBJ1-2 and V is TRBV29-1; 7 bases fit TRBD1. Looked up from germline, CDR1 is SQVTM and CDR2 is ANQGSEA. This CDR3 has 15 residues. V shed 3 bases and J 3 bases; nucleotides not matched to a gene: 10. The CDR3 protein is CSVDGVRDSYYGYTF. The DNA for the CDR3 is TGCAGCGTTGACGGGGTTAGGGACAGCTACTATGGCTACACCTTC.

The chain is built from TRBV9 and TRBJ2-1, with no clear D. CDR1 and CDR2 (germline): SGDLS, YYNGEE. V was cut by 0 bases and J by 8 bases, with 6 bases left in between. The CDR3 consists of 12 residues. Here the CDR3 DNA reads TGTGCCAGCAGCGTAGTGGGTGATGAGCAGTTCTTC. Its protein product is CASSVVGDEQFF.

This rearrangement joins TRBV6-5 to TRBJ2-3; 12 bases agree with TRBD2. CDR3 size: 15 residues. Trimming at V came to 6 bases and at J to 6 bases, leaving 7 bases not matched to a gene. CDR1 is MNHEY, CDR2 SVGAGI, per germline. The CDR3 nucleotides are TGTGCCAGCAGAGCGACTAGCGGGAGCCCGGATACGCAGTATTTT. This sequence encodes CASRATSGSPDTQYF.

The J gene is TRBJ1-2, the V gene TRBV28; possibly TRBD1 for D (6 bases). Germline-derived CDR1 and CDR2 are MDHEN and SYDVKM. CDR3 length equals 13 residues. V lost 7 bases, J lost 4 bases, and 13 bases lay in between. This chain's CDR3 is CASTLRGIYGYTF. CDR3 coding DNA: TGTGCCAGCACACTCAGGGGAATCTATGGCTACACCTTC.

This clone has just a few counts. This chain links TRBV2 with TRBJ2-1; D unresolved. Looked up from germline, CDR1 is SNHLY and CDR2 is FYNNEI. V was clipped by 7 bases and J by 5 bases, with 12 bases between them. This CDR3 has 13 amino acids. As DNA, the CDR3 is TGTGCCAGCAAAAGTCCCAGGCACAATGAGCAGTTCTTC. Translated, it gives CASKSPRHNEQFF.

The rearrangement uses TRBV6-6 and TRBJ1-1; 10 nucleotides align to TRBD1. CDR1 is MNHNY, CDR2 SVGAGI, per germline (reference sequence). The CDR3 has 16 residues. The ends lost 7 bases at V and 3 bases at J; junction bases unmatched: 11. The CDR3 nucleotides read TGTGCCAGCATAAAACTCCCGGACAGGGGGGACACTGAAGCTTTCTTT. The encoded protein is CASIKLPDRGDTEAFF.

The chain is built from TRBV25-1 and TRBJ2-7; perhaps TRBD2 as D (6 bases). This CDR3 has 14 residues. V lost 2 bases to trimming and J lost 1 base, with 9 bases between them. The germline gives CDR1 MGHDK, CDR2 SYGVNS. The CDR3 loop reads CASSEVGGSYEQYF. In DNA, the CDR3 is TGTGCCAGCAGTGAAGTTGGAGGGTCCTACGAGCAGTACTTC.

The chain links TRBV9 to TRBJ1-2; D remains ambiguous. V was clipped by 0 bases and J by 3 bases, with 6 bases between them. CDR3 size: 13 residues. The germline V gene encodes CDR1 SGDLS and CDR2 YYNGEE. Written as DNA, the CDR3 is TGTGCCAGCAGCGTAGCTATCGACTATGGCTACACCTTC. Translating gives CASSVAIDYGYTF.

The genes are TRBV5-1 and TRBJ2-7; weak D call: TRBD1 (5 bases). CDR1 and CDR2 from the germline V gene are SGHRS and YFSETQ. V shed 1 base and J shed 0 bases, with 8 bases lying between them. The CDR3 is 14 residues long. In nucleotides, the CDR3 is TGCGCCAGCAGCTTGCGAGACAGCTCCTACGAGCAGTACTTC. It encodes CASSLRDSSYEQYF.

The CDR3 is CASSLSSDRGQHEQYF. CDR3 DNA sequence: TGTGCCAGCTCACTTTCCTCGGACAGGGGGCAACACGAGCAGTACTTC. The V gene is TRBV18, the J gene TRBJ2-7, with 11 bases aligning to TRBD1. The CDR3 loop spans 16 amino acids. V was clipped by 4 bases and J by 5 bases; unmatched bases: 10. Per the germline V gene, CDR1 is KGHSH and CDR2 is LQKENI.

This sequence joins TRBV4-3 and TRBJ1-2; D is undetermined. The CDR3 is 15 amino acids. The V end was cut by 4 bases, the J end by 1 base, with 13 bases between. CDR1 is LGHNA and CDR2 is YSLEER in the germline V gene. The CDR3 nucleotides read TGCGCCAGCAGCCCCGATTTGGCAGTTAACTATGGCTACACCTTC. Translated, it gives CASSPDLAVNYGYTF.

The chain has TRBV2 and TRBJ2-1, with 9 nucleotides matching TRBD1. The CDR3 is 11 amino acids. The junction had 5 bases not matched to a gene; V was cut back by 5 bases and J by 15 bases. CDR1 and CDR2 (germline): SNHLY, FYNNEI. CDR3 loop: CASSLTGGGFF. CDR3 in DNA: TGTGCCAGCAGTCTTACAGGGGGCGGGTTCTTC. The full variable domain, in which reference TRBV2 and TRBJ2-1 provide the parts outside the CDR3, is EPEVTQTPSHQVTQMGQEVILRCVPISNHLYFYWYRQILGQKVEFLVSFYNNEISEKSEIFDDQFSVERPDGSNFTLKIRSTKLEDSAMYFCASSLTGGGFFGPGTRLTVL.